Listed here is a single T cell receptor (beta chain). TCRdb's table, derived via immunoSEQ multiplex PCR, lists solely in-frame clones and lacks some. The sample yields some 91,000 clones, about 89% seen once. The entry originates in a study of OX40 agonist ivuxolimab in advanced cancers. Study summary: Ivuxolimab was delivered to patients intravenously every 2 weeks at doses spanning 0.01 to 10 mg/kg.

This CDR3 comprises 13 residues. Germline lookup yields CDR1 MNHEY and CDR2 SVGAGI. V was pared by 0 bases and J by 6 bases, with 9 bases between. The origin of this receptor is an adult with an advanced solid tumor such as melanoma, head and neck, liver or kidney cancer. The sequencing used CD4+ or CD8+ T cells sorted from blood, collected in a trial of the OX40 agonist ivuxolimab. The rearrangement joins TRBV6-5 to TRBJ2-7; D uncertain. CDR3 coding DNA: TGTGCCAGCAGTTACTCGAACTGGAGCGAGCAGTACTTC. This translates into CASSYSNWSEQYF.